This is a list of T cell receptor beta chains from one sample in a study of T cell responses to AZD1222 COVID-19 vaccine. Clones were sequenced by immunoSEQ multiplex PCR, and TCRdb holds only the in-frame ones, with some missing. The top ten clones hold approximately 15% of a sample with roughly 98,000 clones, about 88% of them seen once. The sequenced sample was peripheral blood, obtained 28 days after the second AZD1222 dose. The receptors here all came from an adult who received the AZD1222 COVID-19 vaccine. Each CDR3 is given with its conserved first and last residue. Fields, in order: J gene, V gene, CDR3 protein.

TRBJ1-6 TRBV28 CASSRTGGLQNSPLHF
TRBJ1-2 TRBV7-2 CASSLSEPTRYTF
TRBJ1-1 TRBV5-1 CASSLIEGLNTEAFF
TRBJ1-6 TRBV10-3 CAIRGQSRGGSPLHF
TRBJ2-7 TRBV19 CASSYSDRGYEQYF
TRBJ1-2 TRBV19 CASSPDGNKRGYTF
TRBJ2-1 TRBV6-5 CASSPGASPYNEQFF
TRBJ1-2 TRBV7-2 CASSFAGAQVRSGYTF
TRBJ2-5 TRBV6-5 CASTKWGRQETQYF
TRBJ2-6 TRBV30 CAWSVPGLGANVLTF
TRBJ1-4 TRBV5-1 CASRIQVSDEKLFF
TRBJ2-7 TRBV12-3/TRBV12-4 CASSTGDEQYF
TRBJ1-2 TRBV11-2 CASSLLGDGYGYTF
TRBJ2-5 TRBV28 CASKGDRGWETQYF
TRBJ2-7 TRBV30 CAWTRRSSYEQYF
TRBJ1-6 TRBV3-1/TRBV3-2 CASSQGLGTDNSPLHF
TRBJ2-3 TRBV7-6 CASSPASGSTDTQYF
TRBJ1-5 TRBV19 CASTPVGSGNQPQHF
TRBJ2-7 TRBV24-1 CATSKSATYEQYF
TRBJ2-1 TRBV9 CASSVGWTSSNEQFF
TRBJ1-2 TRBV5-1 CASSQGQGLLGYTF
TRBJ1-2 TRBV9 CASSVGTAGNSYYGYTF
TRBJ1-5 TRBV10-2 CASSAQGGQPQHF
TRBJ1-2 TRBV6-5 CASSYSSPDRGAGYTF
TRBJ2-1 TRBV11-3 CASSPRLAGANEQFF
TRBJ2-2 TRBV19 CASSIQGARTGELFF
TRBJ2-1 TRBV19 CASRGLGPRNNEQFF
TRBJ1-5 TRBV7-6 CASSLMGLGNQPQHF
TRBJ2-7 TRBV11-2 CASSLIQGAYEQYF
TRBJ2-7 TRBV19 CASSIKGQGAYEQYF
TRBJ1-5 TRBV2 CASSRGQQPQHF
TRBJ1-2 TRBV29-1 CSVERESNYGYTF
TRBJ2-5 TRBV7-9 CASSLGIDRGQRETQYF
TRBJ1-5 TRBV6-1 CASSEQGSNQPQHF
TRBJ2-7 TRBV19 CATNLAGSYEQYF
TRBJ2-7 TRBV9 CASSVVPGSYEQYF
TRBJ2-2 TRBV7-9 CASSPTGAANTGELFF
TRBJ2-1 TRBV9 CASSVDHGTSGKVEQFF
TRBJ1-2 TRBV5-1 CASSLRGGYTF
TRBJ2-1 TRBV4-1 CASSQGMASGNHEQFF
TRBJ2-7 TRBV3-1/TRBV3-2 CASSQVRGLALYEQYF
TRBJ1-1 TRBV30 CAWSVLGQTGTEAFF